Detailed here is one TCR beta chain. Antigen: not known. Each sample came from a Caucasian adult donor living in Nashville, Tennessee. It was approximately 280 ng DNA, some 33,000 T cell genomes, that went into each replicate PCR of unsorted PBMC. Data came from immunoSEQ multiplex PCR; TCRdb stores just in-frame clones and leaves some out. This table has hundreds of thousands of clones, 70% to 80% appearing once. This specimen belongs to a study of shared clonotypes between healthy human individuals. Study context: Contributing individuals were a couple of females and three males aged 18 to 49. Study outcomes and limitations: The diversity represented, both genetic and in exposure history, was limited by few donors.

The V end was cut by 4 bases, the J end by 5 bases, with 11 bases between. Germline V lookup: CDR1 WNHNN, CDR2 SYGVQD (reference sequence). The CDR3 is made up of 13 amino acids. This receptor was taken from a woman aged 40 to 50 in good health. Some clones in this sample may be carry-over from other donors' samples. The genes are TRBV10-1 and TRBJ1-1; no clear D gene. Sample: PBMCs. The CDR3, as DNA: TGCGCCAGCAGTGTTAGCCCAGCGACTGAAGCTTTCTTT. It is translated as CASSVSPATEAFF.